Listed below are T cell receptor beta chains from one sample, sequenced in a study of blood T cells in healthy people across ages. Using its own MiXCR run on the 5' RACE reads, TCRdb lists one record per CDR3 protein. This table holds 750,000 to 1,000,000 distinct CDR3 sequences, about 29% found once. The same specimen was also included in a second study, on T cells of mothers and their children.

The sequencing sample was made of blood. The receptor set was obtained from a woman aged 35 to 49 in good health. Each CDR3 is given with its conserved first and last residue. The order of the fields is V gene, clone size, D gene, J gene, CDR3 DNA, CDR3 protein. The D gene is left open where the match is weak. Clone size is given for some rows only: seen once, a few or many times, or a class if the clone is expanded.

TRBV20-1	few	NA	TRBJ1-5	TGCAGTGTTATCCGGAGCAATCAGCCCCAGCATTTT	CSVIRSNQPQHF
TRBV12-3/TRBV12-4	NA	NA	TRBJ2-2	TGTGCCAGCAGTTTCGGGCCGTTGAGGGGCGCCGGGGAGCTGTTTTTT	CASSFGPLRGAGELFF
TRBV7-2	many	TRBD1	TRBJ1-1	TGTGCCAGCAGCTTAACAGGGGTGAACACTGAAGCTTTCTTT	CASSLTGVNTEAFF
TRBV24-1	many	NA	TRBJ2-4	TGTGCCACCAGTGATTGGAGGGGGCAAGAGGGCATTCAGTACTTC	CATSDWRGQEGIQYF
TRBV29-1	few	NA	TRBJ1-3	TGCAGCGTTGAGACAGCGTCGGGCTCCTGGCCTGGAAACACCATATATTTT	CSVETASGSWPGNTIYF
TRBV7-2	few	TRBD1	TRBJ2-7	TGTGCCAGCAGCCAAAGGGGGACAGGAGCCTACGAGCAGTACTTC	CASSQRGTGAYEQYF
TRBV28	NA	NA	TRBJ1-1	TGTGCCAGCACCCCTTCCGGGACTGCGAACACTGAAGCTTTCTTT	CASTPSGTANTEAFF
TRBV24-1	few	TRBD1	TRBJ2-1	TGTGCCACCAGTGATCAATCCCAGGGGGCGAGTTACAATGAGCAGTTCTTC	CATSDQSQGASYNEQFF
TRBV5-1	NA	TRBD1	TRBJ2-1	TGCACCAACCAAGTGGTTCCGGGACAGGGGGCCGATGAGCAGTTCTTC	CTNQVVPGQGADEQFF
TRBV5-1	NA	TRBD1	TRBJ2-7	TGCGCCAGCAGCTTGGCCTCAAGGGTCTCGGGGACAGCCTACGAGCAGTACTTC	CASSLASRVSGTAYEQYF
TRBV5-1	few	NA	TRBJ2-5	TGCGCCAGCAGCTTGGAAGCAGGGGAGACCCAGTACTTC	CASSLEAGETQYF
TRBV7-3	NA	NA	TRBJ1-1	TGTGCCAGCAGCCCACAACCTATGGCAGGGGAGAACACTGAAGCTTTCTTT	CASSPQPMAGENTEAFF
TRBV19	NA	TRBD2	TRBJ2-1	TGTGCCAGTAGCCGAGGACTAGCGGGTAACTTATACAATGAGCAGTTCTTC	CASSRGLAGNLYNEQFF
TRBV5-1	few	NA	TRBJ2-7	TGCGCCAGCAGCACCGGACGGGCGACCTACGAGCAGTACTTC	CASSTGRATYEQYF
TRBV28	few	NA	TRBJ1-6	TGTGCCAGCACCCCGGGTTCACCCCTCCACTTT	CASTPGSPLHF
TRBV21-1	NA	NA	TRBJ2-1	TGTGCCAGCACTCCCGGACAGGGGTCCTCCTACAGTGAGCAGTTCTTC	CASTPGQGSSYSEQFF
TRBV6-6	NA	TRBD1	TRBJ1-2	TGTGCCAGCAGTTACCTGGGACAGGGCGGGAATGGCTACACCTTC	CASSYLGQGGNGYTF
TRBV20-1	few	TRBD1	TRBJ1-2	TGCAGTCGGGACAGAGATAACTATGGCTACACCTTC	CSRDRDNYGYTF
TRBV20-1	few	NA	TRBJ2-1	TGCAGTGCCGTCAGGGTAAATGAGCAGTTCTTC	CSAVRVNEQFF
TRBV2	many	TRBD1	TRBJ1-2	TGTGCCAGCAGCGAGGGACAGGGGTATGGCTACACCTTC	CASSEGQGYGYTF
TRBV3-1	NA	TRBD1	TRBJ2-1	TGTGCCAGCAGCCAAGCCCGGGACAGGGGGCGACGGGACGGCAATGAGCAGTTCTTC	CASSQARDRGRRDGNEQFF
TRBV12-3/TRBV12-4	NA	TRBD1	TRBJ1-2	TGTGCCAGCGGGGTCACAGGGGACGGCTACACCTTC	CASGVTGDGYTF
TRBV6-6	few	NA	TRBJ1-5	TGTGCCAGCAGGGAGTATAGCAATCAGCCCCAGCATTTT	CASREYSNQPQHF
TRBV14	NA	NA	TRBJ2-3	TGTGCCAGCAGCCAGAAGACGTACCGCATGACAGATACGCAGTATTTT	CASSQKTYRMTDTQYF
TRBV20-1	NA	NA	TRBJ1-2	TGCAGTGCTAGAGATCTTACTGGAAGAAGCTATGGCTACACCTTC	CSARDLTGRSYGYTF
TRBV28	few	NA	TRBJ1-1	TGTGCCAGCAGTACACACAGCTTCATGAACACTGAAGCTTTCTTT	CASSTHSFMNTEAFF
TRBV7-6	NA	TRBD1	TRBJ1-2	TGTGCCAGCAGCTTACGCGGGGGACAGGAGAGGAAAAAGTATGGCTACACCTTC	CASSLRGGQERKKYGYTF
TRBV7-9	few	TRBD1	TRBJ2-7	TGTGCCAGCAGCCCCCGGACAGGGGGTTCCGAGCAGTACTTC	CASSPRTGGSEQYF
TRBV6-2/TRBV6-3	few	TRBD1	TRBJ1-2	TGTGCCAGCCTCCGGAACAGGGGTAACTATGGCTACACCTTC	CASLRNRGNYGYTF
TRBV20-1	NA	TRBD1	TRBJ1-5	TGCAGTGTTCCGACAGGGAGATGGGGTCAGCCCCAGCATTTT	CSVPTGRWGQPQHF
TRBV29-1	many	TRBD1	TRBJ2-2	TGCAGCGTTGCGGGACAGGGCGGTTCGGGGGAGCTGTTTTTT	CSVAGQGGSGELFF
TRBV6-6	few	NA	TRBJ2-4	TGTGCCAGCAGTTACGTGTTAGACGGACTGGAAAACATTCAGTACTTC	CASSYVLDGLENIQYF
TRBV7-9	once	NA	TRBJ2-7	TGTGCCAGCAGCTTAGTGGGACAAGCCTACGAGCAGTACTTC	CASSLVGQAYEQYF
TRBV5-8	few	NA	TRBJ2-7	TGTGCCAGCAGGGACGTACAGGGAATGGCGGTCGAGCAGTACTTC	CASRDVQGMAVEQYF
TRBV7-3	NA	TRBD2	TRBJ2-1	TGTGCCAGCAGCTCCCCGACAAGACGGGGGGGTAAGCGGGGGGTCTACAATGAGCAGTTCTTC	CASSSPTRRGGKRGVYNEQFF
TRBV28	many	NA	TRBJ2-1	TGTGCCAGCAGTTTCGGGACTGGCGGTGAGCAGTTCTTC	CASSFGTGGEQFF
TRBV12-3/TRBV12-4	NA	NA	TRBJ2-7	TGTGCCAGCAGCTCCCGGACTGGGTCACCCCACGAGCAGTACTTC	CASSSRTGSPHEQYF
TRBV7-2	many	NA	TRBJ2-6	TGTGCCAGCAGCTCTAACAGGCCCATCCCTCCCTCTGGGGCCAACGTCCTGACTTTC	CASSSNRPIPPSGANVLTF
TRBV9	NA	NA	TRBJ2-1	TGTGCCAGCAATCCACTGGGTATGGGTGAGCAGTTCTTC	CASNPLGMGEQFF
TRBV7-6	NA	NA	TRBJ1-5	TGTGCCAGCAGCTTATCAGCTTGGGGCGAGAGCAATCAGCCCCAGCATTTT	CASSLSAWGESNQPQHF
TRBV3-1	NA	TRBD2	TRBJ2-3	TGTGCCAGCAGCCAAGGGTTTAGCGGGGGCACAGATACGCAGTATTTT	CASSQGFSGGTDTQYF
TRBV20-1	NA	NA	TRBJ2-7	TGCAGTGCTAGAGAGTACGGCAGAAGCTCCTACAATGAGCAGTACTTC	CSAREYGRSSYNEQYF
TRBV20-1	NA	NA	TRBJ2-7	TGCAGTGCCAGAACGGAAGGCCCTTCCTACGAGCAGTACTTC	CSARTEGPSYEQYF
TRBV20-1	many	NA	TRBJ1-1	TGCAGTGCTAGAGAGGATCCGAACACTGAAGCTTTCTTT	CSAREDPNTEAFF
TRBV5-1	few	NA	TRBJ2-7	TGCGCCAGCAGCTTAAACAGGGTGAATTCCGAGCAGTACTTC	CASSLNRVNSEQYF
TRBV6-5	many	NA	TRBJ2-7	TGTGCCAGCAGGATCACGGACAGCGCCACCTACGAGCAGTACTTC	CASRITDSATYEQYF
TRBV24-1	few	TRBD2	TRBJ2-1	TGTGCCACCAGTGATCTCGGACTAGGCTTGGGGGAGCAGTTCTTC	CATSDLGLGLGEQFF
TRBV12-3/TRBV12-4	few	NA	TRBJ2-5	TGTGCCAGCAGTTCATCAGAAGCGACGGACGGGGGGCGAGAGACCCAGTACTTC	CASSSSEATDGGRETQYF
TRBV20-1	once	TRBD2	TRBJ2-1	TGCAGTGCTAGTGACCAGCGGGGGCCCTCCTACAATGAGCAGTTCTTC	CSASDQRGPSYNEQFF
TRBV7-2	NA	NA	TRBJ1-2	TGTGCCAGCAGCCCCGGGCGGGGGGTGAAAGTCTATGGCTACACCTTC	CASSPGRGVKVYGYTF
TRBV29-1	few	NA	TRBJ2-5	TGCAGCGTTGGCTCCCTGGGAGAGACCCAGTACTTC	CSVGSLGETQYF
TRBV10-3	NA	NA	TRBJ2-5	TGTGCCATCAGTGAGCTGGGGGGACAGCAGAAGACAAAAGAGACCCAGTACTTC	CAISELGGQQKTKETQYF
TRBV4-1	NA	TRBD1	TRBJ2-7	TGCGCCAGCAGCCACAGGAACAGGGGATACGAGCAGTACTTC	CASSHRNRGYEQYF
TRBV12-3/TRBV12-4	many	NA	TRBJ1-2	TGTGCCAGCAGTTTAGATCTCCGGGACTACAGGAGCTACACCTTC	CASSLDLRDYRSYTF
TRBV4-1	NA	NA	TRBJ1-2	TGCGCCAGCAGCCAAGTTGAGGGGGAGCCACACCGCTATGGCCACACCTTC	CASSQVEGEPHRYGHTF
TRBV30	NA	NA	TRBJ1-5	TGTGCCTGGAGTGGGGGGCCCAATCAGCCCCAGCATTTT	CAWSGGPNQPQHF
TRBV20-1	NA	TRBD1	TRBJ1-1	TGCAGTTACCGGGACAGAGCCCAGAACACTGAAGCTTTCTTT	CSYRDRAQNTEAFF